The 23 T cell receptor beta chains below all came from one sample that was sequenced in a study of cytomegalovirus exposure and HLA in healthy donors. The PCR made use of 60 Vbeta and 13 Jbeta primers. The method was immunoSEQ multiplex PCR; TCRdb's version includes in-frame clones alone and lacks a portion of them. The sample records some 100,000 clones, around three quarters being singletons. The specimen sequenced was PBMCs. The origin of the receptors is a female donor in good health and CMV-seropositive.

This chain connects TRBV6-5 to TRBJ1-6; possible D gene TRBD1, 6 bases. Germline loops: CDR1 MNHEY, CDR2 SVGAGI. Between the trimmed V and J ends, which lost 0 bases and 10 bases, there was a span of 16 bases. The CDR3 runs 16 residues. The CDR3, as DNA: TGTGCCAGCAGTTACTCTTTACAGGGTTTAGGGTCACCCCTCCACTTT. It yields the protein CASSYSLQGLGSPLHF.

V gene TRBV29-1 combines with J gene TRBJ1-2; tentative D call: TRBD1 (5 bases). V lost 7 bases to trimming and J lost 0 bases, with 15 bases between them. In germline, CDR1 is SQVTM, CDR2 ANQGSEA. This CDR3 has 14 residues. In DNA, the CDR3 is TGCAGCGCCGGATTCGGGGGTACTAACTATGGCTACACCTTC. Encoded protein: CSAGFGGTNYGYTF.

In regard to this clone: One junction end does not reproduce the germline sequence, and a read error may be involved. This sequence joins TRBV25-1 and TRBJ2-3; 7 nucleotides align to TRBD2. Per germline, CDR1 MGHDK and CDR2 SYGVNS. The CDR3 is made up of 18 amino acids. Here the CDR3 DNA reads TGTGTCAGCAGTGACCCTAGTGACCCTGCGGGAGGCACAGATACGCAGTATTTT. This encodes CVSSDPSDPAGGTDTQYF.

This clone was counted only a few times. The chain links TRBV6-1 to TRBJ2-1; 13 nucleotides align to TRBD2. The length of the CDR3 is 19 residues. Germline CDR1 and CDR2: MNHNS and SASEGT. V lost 2 bases to trimming and J lost 0 bases; unmatched junction nucleotides: 7. The CDR3 loop reads CASSEWGLAGLSSYNEQFF. CDR3 nucleotides: TGTGCCAGCAGTGAATGGGGACTAGCGGGGCTTAGCTCCTACAATGAGCAGTTCTTC.

The chain joins TRBV27 to TRBJ1-2; TRBD1 matches 9 bases. V shed 5 bases and J 4 bases; nucleotides not matched to a gene: 8. CDR1 and CDR2 from the germline V gene are MNHEY and SMNVEV (reference sequence). This CDR3 spans 15 amino acids. The CDR3 loop reads CASSTRTGGGYGYTF. CDR3 sequence (DNA): TGTGCCAGCAGTACGCGAACAGGGGGCGGCTATGGCTACACCTTC.

The CDR3 DNA is TGTGCCTGGAGGTCGCGGGGGGGCGACAAAGAGACCCAGTACTTC. Translation: CAWRSRGGDKETQYF. The rearrangement links TRBV30 to TRBJ2-5; 9 nucleotides agree with TRBD2. Per germline, CDR1 GTSNPN and CDR2 SVGIG (reference sequence). V gave up 3 bases and J gave up 3 bases; unmatched junction bases: 8. The CDR3 is 15 amino acids.

The rearrangement joins TRBV19 to TRBJ1-6; the match to TRBD1 covers 8 bases. The CDR3 length is 21 residues. The germline CDR1 and CDR2 sequences are LNHDA and SQIVND (reference sequence). The junction had 23 bases not matched to a gene; V was cut back by 7 bases and J by 3 bases. In nucleotides, the CDR3 is TGTGCCAGTAAGGAGGCCTGGACAGGGTGGTTTTTAGGCTTCTATAATTCACCCCTCCACTTT. Protein sequence: CASKEAWTGWFLGFYNSPLHF. Drawing the rest from reference TRBV19 and TRBJ1-6, the complete variable domain is DGGITQSPKYLFRKEGQNVTLSCEQNLNHDAMYWYRQDPGQGLRLIYYSQIVNDFQKGDIAEGYSVSREKKESFPLTVTSAQKNPTAFYLCASKEAWTGWFLGFYNSPLHFGNGTRLTVT.

The rearrangement joins TRBV15 to TRBJ2-7, with 10 positions matching TRBD1. V lost 1 base and J lost 5; bases outside the gene matches: 5. The CDR3 consists of 15 residues. CDR1 LNHNV and CDR2 YYDKDF come from the germline V gene (reference sequence). As DNA, the CDR3 is TGTGCCACCAGCAGAGGACAGGGGGCCGTCAACGAGCAGTACTTC. Encoded protein: CATSRGQGAVNEQYF.

This rearrangement joins TRBV9 to TRBJ2-7; no definite D call. CDR3 size: 14 residues. The V end was cut by 0 bases, the J end by 7 bases, with 14 bases between. In germline, CDR1 is SGDLS, CDR2 YYNGEE. CDR3 nucleotides: TGTGCCAGCAGCGTAGGTCCCTCGGTGAGGGAGCAGTACTTC. This gives the protein CASSVGPSVREQYF.

The chain uses TRBV4-2 and TRBJ2-1; 8 bases match TRBD2. Trimming at V came to 4 bases and at J to 7 bases, leaving 9 bases not matched to a gene. Germline lookup yields CDR1 LGHNA and CDR2 YNFKEQ. There are 15 residues in the CDR3. CDR3 coding DNA: TGTGCCAGCAGCCCCCGGGCGGGAGGATTGAATGAGCAGTTCTTC. This translates into CASSPRAGGLNEQFF.

The chain uses TRBV30 and TRBJ1-3, with 8 bases lining up with TRBD1. Per germline, CDR1 GTSNPN and CDR2 SVGIG (reference sequence). V lost 2 bases and J lost 7; bases outside the gene matches: 1. The CDR3 totals 12 residues. CDR3 amino acids: CAWSTGGNTIYF. DNA of the CDR3: TGTGCCTGGAGTACAGGGGGGAACACCATATATTTT.

In the case of this clone: One end of the junction fails to match germline, which may point to a read error. The chain recombines TRBV5-1 with TRBJ1-1, with TRBD1 as a possible D gene (6 bases). Germline V gives CDR1 SGHRS, CDR2 YFSETQ. This CDR3 contains 12 residues. The CDR3: CASSSTTGTEEF. CDR3 sequence (DNA): TGCGCCAGCAGCTCGACCACAGGGACCGAAGAGTTT.

This clone was observed a few times. The chain joins TRBV5-1 to TRBJ1-2; TRBD1 aligns across 9 bases. The ends lost 0 bases at V and 6 bases at J; junction bases unmatched: 0. The CDR3 runs 13 residues. CDR1 SGHRS and CDR2 YFSETQ come from the germline V gene. CDR3 protein: CASSLGDRDGYTF. Written as DNA, the CDR3 is TGCGCCAGCAGCTTGGGGGACAGGGATGGCTACACCTTC.

V is TRBV30 and J is TRBJ2-7; perhaps TRBD1 as D (5 bases). CDR3 length equals 11 residues. The germline CDR1 and CDR2 sequences are GTSNPN and SVGIG (reference sequence). Trimming took off 5 bases at V and 2 bases at J, with 7 bases between the two ends. Written as DNA, the CDR3 is TGTGCCTGGGACAGTGCCTACGAGCAGTACTTC. Protein product: CAWDSAYEQYF.

The V call is TRBV30, the J call TRBJ2-3; weak D call: TRBD2 (6 bases). Per germline, CDR1 GTSNPN and CDR2 SVGIG (reference sequence). Between the trimmed V and J ends, which lost 2 bases and 2 bases, there was a span of 17 bases. The CDR3 has 16 residues. The CDR3 protein is CAWSFKTSSDTDTQYF. CDR3 nucleotide sequence: TGTGCCTGGAGTTTTAAAACTAGCAGTGACACAGATACGCAGTATTTT.

This chain connects TRBV6-4 to TRBJ2-4, with 7 bases that match TRBD2. The ends lost 11 bases at V and 7 bases at J; junction bases unmatched: 5. The CDR3 totals 11 residues. Germline assignment: CDR1 MRHNA and CDR2 SNTAGT. The CDR3 sequence: CASWGGNIQYF. The DNA for the CDR3 is TGTGCCTCCTGGGGGGGGAACATTCAGTACTTC.

This chain links TRBV10-3 with TRBJ2-7; the match to TRBD1 covers 7 bases. Germline V gene sequence: CDR1 ENHRY, CDR2 SYGVKD. The length of the CDR3 is 13 residues. V lost 3 bases and J lost 5; bases outside the gene matches: 4. The CDR3 sequence is CAISDYRGNEQYF. The CDR3 nucleotides are TGTGCCATCAGTGACTACAGGGGAAACGAGCAGTACTTC.

The chain couples TRBV19 to TRBJ1-5; the D gene is possibly TRBD1 (5 bases). V was clipped by 3 bases and J by 1 base, with 13 bases between them. The length of the CDR3 is 16 residues. Germline CDR1 reads LNHDA; CDR2 reads SQIVND (reference sequence). As DNA, the CDR3 is TGTGCCAGTAGTATTCGTCCGGGGGAGAGCAATCAGCCCCAGCATTTT. It specifies CASSIRPGESNQPQHF.

Of note for this clone: One junction end does not reproduce the germline sequence, and a read error may be involved. Other nucleotide sequences from this sample produce the same CDR3. The rearrangement joins TRBV5-1 to TRBJ2-1, with 7 bases matching TRBD2. The CDR3 runs to 17 residues. From germline, CDR1 is SGHRS and CDR2 YFSETQ. For the CDR3, the DNA is TGCGCCAGCAGCCACGGACTTGGGGGGGGGTCCTACAATGAACAGTTCTTC. Protein product: CASSHGLGGGSYNEQFF.

This clone has just a few counts. The chain recombines TRBV5-8 with TRBJ2-5, with a weak D call TRBD2 (7 bases). V was shortened by 4 bases and J by 4 bases, with 23 bases between the two germline ends. The CDR3 runs 17 residues. CDR1 and CDR2 (germline): SGHTS, YDEGEE. The CDR3 nucleotides are TGTGCCAGCAGCATCTCCCTCTTAGGGGGAGGGGGAGAGACCCAGTACTTC. Protein product: CASSISLLGGGGETQYF.

This sequence joins TRBV19 and TRBJ2-3; no reliable D call. Trimming shortened V by 4 bases and J by 6 bases, and 11 bases separated the two germline ends. This CDR3 has 13 residues. CDR1 and CDR2 from the germline V gene are LNHDA and SQIVND (reference sequence). The CDR3 protein is CASSNGRGDTQYF. The CDR3 nucleotides read TGTGCCAGTAGTAATGGCCGCGGCGATACGCAGTATTTT. Full variable domain (outside the CDR3, taken from reference TRBV19 and TRBJ2-3): DGGITQSPKYLFRKEGQNVTLSCEQNLNHDAMYWYRQDPGQGLRLIYYSQIVNDFQKGDIAEGYSVSREKKESFPLTVTSAQKNPTAFYLCASSNGRGDTQYFGPGTRLTVL.

The rearrangement uses TRBV19 and TRBJ2-2, with 10 bases that match TRBD2. Germline CDR1 and CDR2: LNHDA and SQIVND (reference sequence). The trim removed 6 bases at V and 2 bases at J, leaving 9 bases unmatched. The CDR3 extends over 17 amino acids. In nucleotides, the CDR3 is TGTGCCAGTAGCAACCCTCGGACTAGCGGAAACACCGGGGAGCTGTTTTTT. Translating it yields CASSNPRTSGNTGELFF.

The V and J genes are TRBV30 and TRBJ2-7; 12 nucleotides agree with TRBD1. The CDR3 length is 13 residues. The J segment lost 7 bases and the V segment lost 3 bases, leaving 4 bases of the junction unmatched. Per the germline V gene, CDR1 is GTSNPN and CDR2 is SVGIG (reference sequence). In nucleotides, the CDR3 is TGTGCCTGGAGACGGGACAGGGGGCATGAGCAGTACTTC. This gives the protein CAWRRDRGHEQYF.